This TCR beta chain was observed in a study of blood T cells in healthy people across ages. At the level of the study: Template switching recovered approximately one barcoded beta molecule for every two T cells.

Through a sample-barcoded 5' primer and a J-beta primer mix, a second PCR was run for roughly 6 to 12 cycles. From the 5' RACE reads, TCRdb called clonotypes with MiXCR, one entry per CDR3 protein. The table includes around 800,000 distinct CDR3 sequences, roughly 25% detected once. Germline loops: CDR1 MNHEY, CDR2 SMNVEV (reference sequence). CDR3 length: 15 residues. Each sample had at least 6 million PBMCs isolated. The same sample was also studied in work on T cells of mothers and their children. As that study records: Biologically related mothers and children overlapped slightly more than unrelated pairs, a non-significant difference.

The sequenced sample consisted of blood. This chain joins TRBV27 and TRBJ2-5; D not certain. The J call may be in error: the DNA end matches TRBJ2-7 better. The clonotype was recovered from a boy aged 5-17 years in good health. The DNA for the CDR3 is TGTGCCAGCAGTCCCCGGGCCTATCTCGGCTACGAGCAGTACTTC. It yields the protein CASSPRAYLGYEQYF.